This T cell receptor (beta chain) was observed in a study of shared T cell receptors in the human thymus. After removal of 2 bases from V and 9 bases from J, the junction contained 19 bases not matched to a gene. From germline, CDR1 is SEHNR and CDR2 FQNEAQ (reference sequence). This CDR3 is 17 amino acids long. This table comes from immunoSEQ multiplex PCR, and its TCRdb copy is limited to in-frame clones, with some not included. The sample gives approximately 580,000 clones, about 84% of which show up once; less than 0.015% is in the top ten. A further study also used this sample, focusing on human thymus T cells. That work adds: Those donating were healthy Finnish infants in corrective surgery for congenital heart defects. V and J gene usage appeared biased in thymic and blood repertoires. Thymic repertoires of unrelated individuals were reported in related research to overlap highly.

Specimen: thymocytes. This receptor was identified in a boy in the first two years of life with a congenital heart defect. The rearrangement links TRBV7-9 to TRBJ2-7, with TRBD2 identical over 7 bases. CDR3 DNA sequence: TGTGCCAGCAGCTTATCCCGGGAGGTACGACCATATCACGGGCAGTACTTC. Its protein product is CASSLSREVRPYHGQYF. The variable domain in full, with the rest retrieved from reference TRBV7-9 and TRBJ2-7, is DTGVSQNPRHKITKRGQNVTFRCDPISEHNRLYWYRQTLGQGPEFLTYFQNEAQLEKSRLLSDRFSAERPKGSFSTLEIQRTEQGDSAMYLCASSLSREVRPYHGQYFGPGTRLTVT.